Each of the 28 T cell receptor beta chains below was sequenced from the same sample in a study of shared clonotypes between healthy human individuals (TCRdb year 2020). The library was obtained by the immunoSEQ multiplex PCR assay. TCRdb stores this immuneACCESS table with in-frame sequences only. Part of the clones is absent; in the studies checked, under half of the shortfall reflects unresolved V genes, and no reason is known for the rest. This sample is represented by around 750,000 clones; over 65% of them were singletons. Jointly, the top ten make up about 1.7% of the sample. Sequencing was done on a sample of memory CD4+ T cells sorted from blood. The sample's cell subset or site label is to be understood as: CD45RA-negative fraction. These receptors all stem from a woman aged 30 to 39 in good health.

The chain links TRBV11-2 to TRBJ2-3, with 9 nucleotides matching TRBD2. Germline values: CDR1 SGHAT, CDR2 FQNNGV. After removal of 5 bases from V and 0 bases from J, the junction contained 6 bases not matched to a gene. CDR3 length: 16 residues. CDR3 DNA sequence: TGTGCCAGCAGCACCCGGACTAGCGAGAGCACAGATACGCAGTATTTT. Protein: CASSTRTSESTDTQYF.

The V call is TRBV11-2, the J call TRBJ2-1; 9 positions agree with TRBD2. This CDR3 contains 16 residues. V lost 1 base to trimming and J lost 8 bases; unmatched junction nucleotides: 9. The V gene's germline CDR1 is SGHAT and CDR2 FQNNGV. CDR3 in DNA: TGTGCCAGCAGCTTAGTTGGCGGGAGGGCAAGTTATGAGCAGTTCTTC. Translating it yields CASSLVGGRASYEQFF.

This clone came up many times. The chain has TRBV28 and TRBJ1-2; D possibly corresponds to TRBD1 (5 bases). This CDR3 spans 17 amino acids. Trimming shortened V by 5 bases and J by 0 bases, and 19 bases separated the two germline ends. Germline V lookup: CDR1 MDHEN, CDR2 SYDVKM. The CDR3 loop reads CASSPLDSESANYGYTF. The CDR3 nucleotides are TGTGCCAGCAGTCCTCTTGACAGTGAGTCGGCTAACTATGGCTACACCTTC.

In nucleotides, the CDR3 is TGTGCCAGCAGCGGAGGGGCGGTAAATCAGCCCCAGCATTTT. It is translated as CASSGGAVNQPQHF. This chain links TRBV7-9 with TRBJ1-5, with D maybe TRBD1 (5 bases). The CDR3 contains 14 residues. Germline CDR1 SEHNR, CDR2 FQNEAQ (reference sequence). The V end was cut by 5 bases, the J end by 4 bases, with 12 bases between.

This rearrangement joins TRBV2 to TRBJ2-1; D is tentatively TRBD1 or TRBD2 (5 bases each). The V and J ends lost 6 bases and 8 bases respectively, with 17 bases between them. Germline assignment: CDR1 SNHLY and CDR2 FYNNEI. The CDR3 has 14 residues. The CDR3, as DNA: TGTGCCAGCAGGGGGGATTCATGGGCCCATGAGCAGTTCTTC. Encoded protein: CASRGDSWAHEQFF.

V is TRBV10-3 and J is TRBJ1-1; 7 positions agree with TRBD1. CDR1 is ENHRY and CDR2 is SYGVKD in the germline V gene. This CDR3 spans 14 amino acids. J gave up 1 base and V 6 bases, and 5 bases lay outside the gene matches. The DNA of the CDR3 is TGTGCCATCAGCCCCGGGACAGCGAACACTGAAGCTTTCTTT. It codes for CAISPGTANTEAFF.

This clone was counted only a few times. This sequence joins TRBV25-1 and TRBJ2-7; maybe TRBD2 (7 bases). Germline lookup yields CDR1 MGHDK and CDR2 SYGVNS. This CDR3 contains 16 residues. V was clipped by 4 bases and J by 1 base, with 17 bases between them. Written as DNA, the CDR3 is TGTGCCAGCAGTGCTCTTGGGGGGGGCCCTTCCTACGAGCAGTACTTC. Protein: CASSALGGGPSYEQYF.

J is TRBJ1-1 and V is TRBV11-1; D is unclear. The germline V and J ends were trimmed by 9 bases and 0 bases, with 14 bases remaining between them. CDR1 is SGHAT, CDR2 FQDESV, per germline (reference sequence). There are 14 residues in the CDR3. CDR3 DNA sequence: TGTGCCAGTCGGTCAGCCTTCATGAACACTGAAGCTTTCTTT. Amino acid sequence: CASRSAFMNTEAFF.

In this sample, this clone turned up a few times. V and J are TRBV28 and TRBJ2-4; 7 nucleotides align to TRBD1. The germline V gene encodes CDR1 MDHEN and CDR2 SYDVKM. The CDR3 is 14 amino acids. The J segment lost 6 bases and the V segment lost 5 bases, leaving 7 bases of the junction unmatched. CDR3: CASSTPRGINIQYF. The CDR3 bases are TGTGCCAGCAGTACACCCAGGGGGATAAACATTCAGTACTTC.

This clone appeared a few times. The CDR3 sequence: CSVHRTGNTEAFF. CDR3 DNA: TGCAGCGTGCACCGGACGGGGAACACTGAAGCTTTCTTT. The rearrangement uses TRBV29-1 and TRBJ1-1; no reliable D call. This CDR3 is built from 13 residues. Germline CDR1 reads SQVTM; CDR2 reads ANQGSEA. V lost 6 bases to trimming and J lost 1 base, with 12 bases between them.

In its sample, this clone was seen a few times. This chain links TRBV5-1 with TRBJ2-5, with a tentative D call TRBD1 (7 bases). CDR3 length: 16 residues. The V end lost 2 bases, the J end lost 5 bases, and 19 bases lay between the germline ends. The germline V gene has CDR1 SGHRS and CDR2 YFSETQ. Here the CDR3 DNA reads TGCGCCAGCAGCTTTTCGGACTACAGGGGTCGCGAGACCCAGTACTTC. It specifies CASSFSDYRGRETQYF.

The CDR3: CASSLPAGGLRETQYF. The CDR3 DNA reads as TGTGCCAGCAGCCTTCCAGCGGGAGGGCTTAGAGAGACCCAGTACTTC. The chain is built from TRBV14 and TRBJ2-5; 10 nucleotides agree with TRBD2. Looked up from germline, CDR1 is SGHDN and CDR2 is FVKESK. The junction had 9 bases not matched to a gene; V was cut back by 4 bases and J by 4 bases. This CDR3 region has 16 residues.

This sequence joins TRBV19 and TRBJ2-3; the D gene could be TRBD1 or TRBD2 (5 bases each). Germline CDR1 reads LNHDA; CDR2 reads SQIVND (reference sequence). CDR3 size: 16 residues. Trimming took off 5 bases at V and 1 base at J, with 16 bases between the two ends. The CDR3 DNA follows: TGTGCCAGTAGTTTTGAACCGGGACCCCGCACAGATACGCAGTATTTT. It translates to CASSFEPGPRTDTQYF. Full variable domain (missing parts from reference TRBV19 and TRBJ2-3): DGGITQSPKYLFRKEGQNVTLSCEQNLNHDAMYWYRQDPGQGLRLIYYSQIVNDFQKGDIAEGYSVSREKKESFPLTVTSAQKNPTAFYLCASSFEPGPRTDTQYFGPGTRLTVL.

The chain combines TRBV11-2 with TRBJ2-3; D is unclear. Trimming took off 7 bases at V and 1 base at J, with 18 bases between the two ends. The CDR3 has 16 amino acids. Per germline, CDR1 SGHAT and CDR2 FQNNGV. The CDR3 DNA reads TGTGCCAGCACCAAAGGTTGGCGTGATGGCACAGATACGCAGTATTTT. This gives the protein CASTKGWRDGTDTQYF.

CDR3 residues: CASSEALRVINQPQHF. DNA for the CDR3: TGTGCCAGCAGTGAAGCGCTTCGGGTGATCAATCAGCCCCAGCATTTT. This sequence joins TRBV2 and TRBJ1-5, with D uncertain. The CDR3 has 16 amino acids. The V and J ends lost 0 bases and 3 bases respectively, with 12 bases between them. The germline V gene encodes CDR1 SNHLY and CDR2 FYNNEI.

CDR3 in DNA: TGTGCCAGCAGCACTCGCAACACAGATACGCAGTATTTT. It encodes CASSTRNTDTQYF. The chain joins TRBV7-3 to TRBJ2-3; no clear D. Germline loops: CDR1 SGHTA, CDR2 FQGTGA. CDR3 length: 13 amino acids. Trimming left V 5 bases short and J 2 bases short, with 8 bases between.

V gene TRBV7-9 combines with J gene TRBJ2-3; 10 bases line up with TRBD2. J was trimmed by 6 bases and V by 4 bases; bases with no gene match: 10. Germline loops: CDR1 SEHNR, CDR2 FQNEAQ (reference sequence). The CDR3 sequence is 16 residues long. CDR3 amino acids: CASSYSASGSGDTQYF. CDR3 DNA: TGTGCCAGCAGCTACTCGGCTAGCGGGAGTGGGGATACGCAGTATTTT.

The V and J genes are TRBV5-1 and TRBJ2-3; TRBD2 agrees at 11 bases. The CDR3 is 15 residues long. CDR1 is SGHRS and CDR2 is YFSETQ in the germline V gene. J lost 6 bases, V lost 4 bases, and 7 bases had no gene match. CDR3 bases: TGCGCCAGCAGCGCCGGACTAGCGGGTGGCGATACGCAGTATTTT. It codes for CASSAGLAGGDTQYF.

The chain recombines TRBV28 with TRBJ1-5; tentatively, D is TRBD1 (6 bases). The CDR3 sequence is 16 residues long. Trimming left V 6 bases short and J 6 bases short, with 21 bases between. CDR1 is MDHEN, CDR2 SYDVKM, per germline. This chain's CDR3 is CASRTNNRALGQPQHF. DNA of the CDR3: TGTGCCAGCAGGACAAATAACAGGGCGTTAGGTCAGCCCCAGCATTTT.

This clone is a singleton in its sample. The rearrangement uses TRBV28 and TRBJ2-7; the D gene is possibly TRBD2 (5 bases). The length of the CDR3 is 15 residues. The V end lost 6 bases, the J end lost 1 base, and 16 bases lay between the germline ends. CDR1 and CDR2 from the germline V gene are MDHEN and SYDVKM. CDR3 in amino acids: CASSLRGSFSYEQYF. The CDR3 DNA is TGTGCCAGCAGCCTCCGGGGTAGCTTTTCCTACGAGCAGTACTTC.

This chain links TRBV9 with TRBJ1-1; D is uncertain. Between the trimmed V and J ends, which lost 1 base and 2 bases, there was a span of 15 bases. The germline CDR1 and CDR2 sequences are SGDLS and YYNGEE. CDR3 length equals 16 residues. DNA of the CDR3: TGTGCCAGCAGCGTACAGGAGGGTTGGGAAAACACTGAAGCTTTCTTT. Protein: CASSVQEGWENTEAFF. The entire variable domain, with the rest obtained from reference TRBV9 and TRBJ1-1, is as follows: DSGVTQTPKHLITATGQRVTLRCSPRSGDLSVYWYQQSLDQGLQFLIQYYNGEERAKGNILERFSAQQFPDLHSELNLSSLELGDSALYFCASSVQEGWENTEAFFGQGTRLTVV.

The chain links TRBV14 to TRBJ1-1; the D gene is possibly TRBD1 (6 bases). Trimming shortened V by 4 bases and J by 5 bases, and 14 bases separated the two germline ends. The CDR3 loop spans 14 amino acids. Germline CDR1 SGHDN, CDR2 FVKESK. The CDR3 DNA follows: TGTGCCAGCAGCCTCCAGACAGGAAGGACTGAAGCTTTCTTT. Residues: CASSLQTGRTEAFF.

The rearrangement uses TRBV19 and TRBJ2-1; no reliable D call. Germline-derived CDR1 and CDR2 are LNHDA and SQIVND (reference sequence). CDR3 length: 13 residues. V dropped 8 bases and J dropped 6 bases, with 14 bases sitting between them. In nucleotides, the CDR3 is TGTGCCAGTCATGGGCCTTCGGGCAATGAGCAGTTCTTC. It encodes CASHGPSGNEQFF. Supplemented by reference TRBV19 and TRBJ2-1, the full variable domain reads DGGITQSPKYLFRKEGQNVTLSCEQNLNHDAMYWYRQDPGQGLRLIYYSQIVNDFQKGDIAEGYSVSREKKESFPLTVTSAQKNPTAFYLCASHGPSGNEQFFGPGTRLTVL.

The gene calls are TRBV28 and TRBJ1-1, with D uncertain. Germline V gives CDR1 MDHEN, CDR2 SYDVKM. V was cut by 7 bases and J by 3 bases, with 15 bases left in between. The CDR3 totals 14 residues. CDR3: CASTRRNGDTEAFF. For the CDR3, the DNA is TGTGCCAGCACACGGAGAAATGGGGACACTGAAGCTTTCTTT.

This clone was seen just once. The chain joins TRBV18 to TRBJ2-2; tentatively, D is TRBD1 (5 bases). Deletions cut 6 bases from V and 0 bases from J, with 14 bases between. The CDR3 is 16 residues long. The germline V gene has CDR1 KGHSH and CDR2 LQKENI. The CDR3 sequence: CASSHQGPSNTGELFF. In DNA, the CDR3 is TGTGCCAGCTCTCATCAGGGTCCATCGAACACCGGGGAGCTGTTTTTT.

The chain combines TRBV6-1 with TRBJ2-1, with D possibly being TRBD1 (6 bases). The CDR3 covers 14 residues. The V end was cut by 10 bases, the J end by 5 bases, with 18 bases between. The germline V gene has CDR1 MNHNS and CDR2 SASEGT. CDR3 sequence (DNA): TGTGCCACGGGCCAATCGGCAGGGGACAATGAGCAGTTCTTC. Its translation is CATGQSAGDNEQFF.

This clone was counted only a few times. The chain carries TRBV29-1 and TRBJ1-1; D may be TRBD1 (5 bases). The CDR3 extends over 13 amino acids. CDR1 is SQVTM and CDR2 is ANQGSEA in the germline V gene. The ends were cut back, 0 bases at V and 6 bases at J, with 11 bases in the middle. CDR3 DNA: TGCAGCGTTGAAGAGCAGGGTGCGGCTGAAGCTTTCTTT. Translation: CSVEEQGAAEAFF.

V is TRBV18 and J is TRBJ1-1; 8 bases match TRBD1. The germline gives CDR1 KGHSH, CDR2 LQKENI. Germline trimming cut 5 bases from V and 4 bases from J; bases unmatched to any gene: 6. The length of the CDR3 is 14 residues. Written as DNA, the CDR3 is TGTGCCAGCTCATTTTTAGACAGGGGCACTGAAGCTTTCTTT. Amino acids: CASSFLDRGTEAFF.